This T cell receptor beta chain was observed in a study of T cells in Graves' hyperthyroidism and ophthalmopathy. Across the whole study: Prior to any treatment, at the point of initial diagnosis, peripheral blood was collected.

The ends lost 0 bases at V and 1 base at J; junction bases unmatched: 1. This CDR3 has 16 amino acids. Germline CDR1 and CDR2: DFQATT and SNEGSKA (reference sequence). Exclusion followed for patients with uncontrolled infection, other autoimmune disease, pregnancy or lactation. Study-wide results and limits: Peripheral blood also featured most of the thyroid clonotypes expanded above 0.001.

Amplified TCR beta CDR3 regions came from RNA transcripts. Using the HTBI primer set, a first-round RT-PCR was run on the TCR CDR3. MiXCR, applied by TCRdb to the multiplex PCR reads, yields one record per CDR3 protein. The sample has about 560,000 distinct CDR3 sequences, roughly 14% seen once. This clonotype was detected a few times. Its target is unknown. This receptor was obtained from a woman aged 30 to 39 with Graves' hyperthyroidism. Sequencing was done on a sample of blood. V and J are TRBV20-1 and TRBJ2-2; 11 bases line up with TRBD2. The CDR3 DNA follows: TGCAGTGCTAGAGATGGACTAGCGGGGAACACCGGGGAGCTGTTTTTT. This encodes CSARDGLAGNTGELFF.